One and the same sample provided the 10 T cell receptor beta chains below, sequenced in a study of T cell responses to AZD1222 COVID-19 vaccine. Libraries were prepared by immunoSEQ multiplex PCR; TCRdb keeps only in-frame clonotypes and omits some of them. The table records approximately 150,000 clones, roughly nine tenths of them present only once. Here the sequenced sample was peripheral blood, taken 28 days after the second AZD1222 dose. These TCRs come from an adult who received the AZD1222 COVID-19 vaccine.

The V and J genes are TRBV13 and TRBJ1-1, with D hard to call. CDR1 is PRHDT, CDR2 FYEKMQ, per germline (reference sequence). V gave up 2 bases and J gave up 5 bases, with 18 bases separating them. The CDR3 consists of 16 residues. Here the CDR3 reads CASSLRARQWETEAFF. The CDR3, as DNA: TGTGCCAGCAGCTTAAGGGCCAGGCAATGGGAAACTGAAGCTTTCTTT.

This clone came up once. The genes are TRBV21-1 and TRBJ2-5. TRBV21-1 represents a pseudogene. CDR3 size: 16 residues. CDR3 region: CASSKLRRKKRETQYF. The DNA of the CDR3 is TGTGCCAGCAGCAAGCTTCGACGGAAAAAACGGGAGACCCAGTACTTC.

This chain joins TRBV4-2 and TRBJ2-1; 9 nucleotides match TRBD2. CDR3 size: 20 residues. Germline CDR1 LGHNA, CDR2 YNFKEQ. The trim removed 1 base at V and 0 bases at J, leaving 13 bases unmatched. The CDR3 spells CASSQGVVRLAGHSYNEQFF. The CDR3 coding sequence is TGTGCCAGCAGCCAAGGGGTCGTGAGGCTAGCGGGACACTCCTACAATGAGCAGTTCTTC.

The rearrangement links TRBV28 to TRBJ1-6; tentative D call: TRBD1 (6 bases). The CDR3 is 15 amino acids. CDR1 is MDHEN and CDR2 is SYDVKM in the germline V gene. Trimming removed 5 bases from V and 7 bases from J, with 15 bases in between. Here the CDR3 reads CASSDNRDMNSPLHF. CDR3 DNA: TGTGCCAGCAGTGACAACCGGGACATGAATTCACCCCTCCACTTT. Supplemented by reference TRBV28 and TRBJ1-6, the full variable domain reads DVKVTQSSRYLVKRTGEKVFLECVQDMDHENMFWYRQDPGLGLRLIYFSYDVKMKEKGDIPEGYSVSREKKERFSLILESASTNQTSMYLCASSDNRDMNSPLHFGNGTRLTVT.

The CDR3 protein is CASSLPSGSPQDTQYF. For the CDR3, the DNA is TGTGCCAGCAGCTTACCTAGCGGGAGTCCTCAAGATACGCAGTATTTT. This chain links TRBV7-9 with TRBJ2-3; the match to TRBD2 covers 10 bases. Losses at the gene ends were 2 bases for V and 5 bases for J; bases not matched to a gene: 7. This CDR3 has 16 residues. The germline CDR1 and CDR2 sequences are SEHNR and FQNEAQ (reference sequence).

J is TRBJ1-2 and V is TRBV24-1; no clear D gene. Germline V gene sequence: CDR1 KGHDR, CDR2 SFDVKD. The CDR3 sequence is 12 residues long. V was pared by 4 bases and J by 5 bases, with 7 bases between. The CDR3 DNA reads TGTGCCACCAGTGACCCCTTATATGGCTACACCTTC. Translating it yields CATSDPLYGYTF.

CDR3 region: CATSDSPGTGGYTF. CDR3 DNA sequence: TGTGCCACCAGTGATTCCCCCGGGACCGGTGGCTACACCTTC. This chain links TRBV24-1 with TRBJ1-2; weak D call: TRBD1 (5 bases). Germline-derived CDR1 and CDR2 are KGHDR and SFDVKD. The germline V and J ends were trimmed by 2 bases and 7 bases, with 13 bases remaining between them. The CDR3 sequence is 14 residues long.

In the case of this clone: One junction end disagrees with the germline gene, perhaps due to a read error. V usage is TRBV11-3 and J usage is TRBJ2-5; D is possibly TRBD1 or TRBD2 (5 bases each). Looked up from germline, CDR1 is SGHNT and CDR2 is YENEEA. The CDR3 extends over 15 amino acids. The CDR3 loop reads CACSGGWGFWETQYF. The CDR3 DNA is TGTGCCTGCAGCGGTGGGTGGGGGTTTTGGGAGACCCAGTACTTC.

The chain recombines TRBV4-1 with TRBJ1-2; TRBD1 is a possible D gene (5 bases). Looked up from germline, CDR1 is MGHRA and CDR2 is YSYEKL. This CDR3 comprises 15 residues. Trimming cost V 0 bases and J 8 bases, with 16 bases left between them. CDR3 region: CASSQDSEGRKGYTF. DNA of the CDR3: TGCGCCAGCAGCCAAGATTCGGAGGGGCGTAAGGGCTACACCTTC.

The V call is TRBV28, the J call TRBJ2-3, with 12 bases matching TRBD2. The CDR3 extends over 17 amino acids. CDR1 MDHEN and CDR2 SYDVKM come from the germline V gene. The V segment lost 2 bases and the J segment 8 bases; nucleotides outside the gene matches: 11. The CDR3 bases are TGTGCCAGCAGTTTACGGACTAGCGGGACCCAGCTGGGTACGCAGTATTTT. It codes for CASSLRTSGTQLGTQYF.